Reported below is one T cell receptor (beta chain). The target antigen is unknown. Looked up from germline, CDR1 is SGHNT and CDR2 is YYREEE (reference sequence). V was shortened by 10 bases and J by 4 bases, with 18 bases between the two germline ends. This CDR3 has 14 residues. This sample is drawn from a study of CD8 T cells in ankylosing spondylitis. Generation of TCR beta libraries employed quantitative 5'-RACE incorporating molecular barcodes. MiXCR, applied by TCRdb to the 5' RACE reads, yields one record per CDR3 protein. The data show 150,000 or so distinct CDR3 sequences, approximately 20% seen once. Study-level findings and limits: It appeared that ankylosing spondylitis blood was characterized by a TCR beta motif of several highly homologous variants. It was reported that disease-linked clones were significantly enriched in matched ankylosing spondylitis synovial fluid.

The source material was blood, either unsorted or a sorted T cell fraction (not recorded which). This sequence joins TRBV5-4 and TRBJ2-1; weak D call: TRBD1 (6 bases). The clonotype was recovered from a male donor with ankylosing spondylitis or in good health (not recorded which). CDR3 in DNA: TGTGCCCTCTCCCAGGGGACGGCGTACAATGAGCAGTTCTTC. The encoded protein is CALSQGTAYNEQFF. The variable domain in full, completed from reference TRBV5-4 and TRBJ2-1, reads ETGVTQSPTHLIKTRGQQVTLRCSSQSGHNTVSWYQQALGQGPQFIFQYYREEENGRGNFPPRFSGLQFPNYSSELNVNALELDDSALYLCALSQGTAYNEQFFGPGTRLTVL.